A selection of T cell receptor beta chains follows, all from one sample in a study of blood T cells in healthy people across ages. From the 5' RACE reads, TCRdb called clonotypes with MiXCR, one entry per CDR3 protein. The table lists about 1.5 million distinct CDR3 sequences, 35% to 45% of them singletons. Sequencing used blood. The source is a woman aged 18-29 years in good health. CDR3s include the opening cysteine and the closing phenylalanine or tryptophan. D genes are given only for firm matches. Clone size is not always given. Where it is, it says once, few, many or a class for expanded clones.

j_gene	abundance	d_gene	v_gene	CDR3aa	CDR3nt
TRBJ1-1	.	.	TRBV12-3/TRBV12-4	CASSPVWTEAFF	TGTGCCAGCAGTCCAGTTTGGACTGAAGCTTTCTTT
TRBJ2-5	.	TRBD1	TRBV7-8	CASPSAQGDVETQYF	TGTGCCAGTCCCTCTGCACAGGGGGATGTAGAGACCCAGTACTTC
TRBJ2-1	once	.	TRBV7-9	CASSPRTRRYGEQFF	TGTGCCAGCAGCCCTCGGACAAGACGATATGGGGAGCAGTTCTTC
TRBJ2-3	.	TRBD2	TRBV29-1	CSEGLREDAQYF	TGCAGCGAGGGACTCCGGGAGGATGCGCAGTATTTT
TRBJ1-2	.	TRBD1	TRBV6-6	CANRGPYGYTF	TGTGCAAACAGGGGACCCTATGGCTACACCTTC
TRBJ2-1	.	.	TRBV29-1	CSVAGTNPSEQFF	TGCAGCGTTGCCGGGACGAACCCTAGCGAGCAGTTCTTC
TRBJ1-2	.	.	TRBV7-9	CASSSNPDRPNYGYTF	TGTGCCAGCAGCTCTAACCCAGACAGGCCTAACTATGGCTACACCTTC
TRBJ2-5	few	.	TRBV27	CASSPRNFETQYF	TGTGCCAGCAGTCCCAGGAATTTTGAGACCCAGTACTTC
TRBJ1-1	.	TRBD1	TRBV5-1	CASSLVGTEKAFF	TGCGCCAGCAGCTTGGTCGGGACAGAAAAGGCTTTCTTT
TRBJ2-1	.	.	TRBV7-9	CASSFTLNEQFF	TGTGCCAGCAGCTTCACACTCAATGAGCAGTTCTTC
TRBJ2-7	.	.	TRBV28	CASSFRVTPQGGSYNEQYF	TGTGCCAGCAGTTTCCGGGTTACTCCCCAAGGGGGTTCCTACAATGAGCAGTACTTC
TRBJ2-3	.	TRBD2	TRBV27	CAGLRAGGRTDTQYF	TGTGCCGGGCTTAGAGCGGGGGGGAGGACAGATACGCAGTATTTT
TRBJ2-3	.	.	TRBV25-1	CASRSLTDTQYF	TGTGCCAGCCGATCTCTCACAGATACGCAGTATTTT
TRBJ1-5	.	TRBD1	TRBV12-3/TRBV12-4	CASSRDSYNQPQHF	TGTGCCAGCAGTCGGGACAGTTACAATCAGCCCCAGCATTTT
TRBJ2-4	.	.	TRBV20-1	CSARGMAKNIQYF	TGCAGTGCTAGAGGGATGGCCAAAAACATTCAGTACTTC
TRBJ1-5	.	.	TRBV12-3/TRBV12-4	CASSLKQNNQPQHF	TGTGCCAGCAGTTTGAAACAGAATAATCAGCCCCAGCATTTT
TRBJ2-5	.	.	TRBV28	CASSLAPVQETQYF	TGTGCCAGCAGTTTGGCTCCGGTCCAAGAGACCCAGTACTTC
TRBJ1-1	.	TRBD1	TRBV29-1	CSLSDRGAFF	TGCAGCCTCTCCGACAGGGGGGCTTTCTTT
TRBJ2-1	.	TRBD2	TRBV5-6	CASSPGLAGGPNEQFF	TGTGCCAGCAGCCCCGGACTAGCGGGAGGGCCCAACGAGCAGTTCTTC
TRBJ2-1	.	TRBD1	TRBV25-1	CASSESRQGARNEQFF	TGTGCCAGCAGTGAATCGAGACAGGGGGCGCGGAATGAGCAGTTCTTC
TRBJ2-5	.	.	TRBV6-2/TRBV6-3	CASSYGASEQETQYF	TGTGCCAGCAGTTACGGGGCTAGCGAACAAGAGACCCAGTACTTC
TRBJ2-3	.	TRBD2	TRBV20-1	CSAREGERGNTFTDTQYF	TGCAGTGCTAGAGAGGGGGAGCGGGGGAATACTTTCACAGATACGCAGTATTTT
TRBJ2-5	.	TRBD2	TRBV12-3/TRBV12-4	CASSQSGGKSSYNEQYF	TGTGCCAGCAGTCAGAGCGGGGGTAAGAGCTCCTACAATGAGCAGTACTTC
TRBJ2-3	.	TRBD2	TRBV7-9	CASKNLAAISTDTQYF	TGTGCCAGCAAAAATCTAGCGGCTATTAGCACAGATACGCAGTATTTT
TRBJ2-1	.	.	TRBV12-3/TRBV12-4	CASRNAGRNEQFF	TGTGCCAGCAGAAACGCAGGGCGCAATGAGCAGTTCTTC
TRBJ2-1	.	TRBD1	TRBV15	CATSRPPGQGPLDNEQFF	TGTGCCACCAGCAGACCTCCGGGACAGGGGCCTTTGGACAATGAGCAGTTCTTC
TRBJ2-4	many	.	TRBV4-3	CASSQLGAKNIQYF	TGCGCCAGCAGCCAACTTGGAGCCAAAAACATTCAGTACTTC
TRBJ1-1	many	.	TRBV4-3	CASSQEEGTTEAFF	TGCGCCAGCAGCCAAGAAGAGGGTACCACTGAAGCTTTCTTT
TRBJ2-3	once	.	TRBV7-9	CASSLGGTTTVGGTQYF	TGTGCCAGCAGCCTAGGAGGGACGACTACCGTTGGAGGTACGCAGTATTTT
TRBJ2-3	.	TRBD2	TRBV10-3	CAVTSGGPAGDTQYF	TGTGCCGTGACTAGCGGGGGACCGGCGGGAGATACGCAGTATTTT
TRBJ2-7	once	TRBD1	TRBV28	CASSLAGTGVNEQYF	TGTGCCAGCAGTTTGGCCGGGACAGGGGTTAATGAGCAGTACTTC
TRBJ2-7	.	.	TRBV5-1	CASSPPISASGYEQYF	TGCGCCAGCAGCCCTCCGATCTCGGCTTCGGGCTACGAGCAGTACTTC
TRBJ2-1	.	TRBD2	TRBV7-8	CASSSAGRNYNEQFF	TGTGCCAGCAGCTCAGCCGGGAGGAACTACAATGAGCAGTTCTTC
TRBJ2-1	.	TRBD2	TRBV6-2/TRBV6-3	CASSYPTSGRISGSEQFF	TGTGCCAGCAGTTACCCCACTAGCGGGAGGATATCTGGCAGTGAGCAGTTCTTC
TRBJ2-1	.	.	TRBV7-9	CASSERQNEQFF	TGTGCCAGCAGCGAACGCCAGAATGAGCAGTTCTTC
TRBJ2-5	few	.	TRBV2	CASRALGTPRETQYF	TGTGCCAGCAGGGCTCTGGGGACCCCCCGGGAGACCCAGTACTTC
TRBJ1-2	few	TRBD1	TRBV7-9	CASSLNLGTDPNYGYTF	TGTGCCAGCAGCTTAAACCTAGGGACAGACCCTAACTATGGCTACACCTTC
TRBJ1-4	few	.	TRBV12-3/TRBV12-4	CASSLELVGHNEKLFF	TGTGCCAGCAGTTTAGAGTTGGTCGGCCACAATGAAAAACTGTTTTTT
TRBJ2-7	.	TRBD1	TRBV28	CASTLGTGGSYEQYF	TGTGCCAGCACTTTGGGGACAGGGGGGTCCTACGAGCAGTACTTC
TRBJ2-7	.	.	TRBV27	CASSLLTTTGLYEQYF	TGTGCCAGCAGTTTACTCACCACCACCGGGCTCTACGAGCAGTACTTC
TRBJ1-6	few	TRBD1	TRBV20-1	CSAADLRTGKYSPLHF	TGCAGTGCTGCCGACCTACGGACAGGGAAGTATTCACCCCTCCACTTT
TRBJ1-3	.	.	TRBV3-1	CASSQGSQDGNTIYF	TGTGCCAGCAGCCAAGGATCTCAGGATGGAAACACCATATATTTT